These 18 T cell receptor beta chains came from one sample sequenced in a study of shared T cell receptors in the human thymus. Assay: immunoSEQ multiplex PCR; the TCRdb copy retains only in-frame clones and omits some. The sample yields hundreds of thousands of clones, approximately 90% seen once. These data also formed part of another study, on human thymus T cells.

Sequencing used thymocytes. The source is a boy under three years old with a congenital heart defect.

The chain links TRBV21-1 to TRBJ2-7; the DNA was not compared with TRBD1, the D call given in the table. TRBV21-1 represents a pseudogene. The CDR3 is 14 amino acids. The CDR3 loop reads CASSTRKGDYEQYF. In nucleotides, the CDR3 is TGTGCCAGCAGCACCAGAAAGGGGGACTACGAGCAGTACTTC.

Here the CDR3 DNA reads TGTGCCAGCAGCCATTCCTTTCTACAGGGTCAGGGGCCCTCCTACGAGCAGTACTTC. It translates to CASSHSFLQGQGPSYEQYF. The chain links TRBV4-2 to TRBJ2-7, with a weak D call TRBD1 (6 bases). This CDR3 region has 19 residues. Germline V gene data show CDR1 as LGHNA and CDR2 as YNFKEQ. With 3 bases removed from V and 0 bases from J, the gap between germline ends came to 24 bases.

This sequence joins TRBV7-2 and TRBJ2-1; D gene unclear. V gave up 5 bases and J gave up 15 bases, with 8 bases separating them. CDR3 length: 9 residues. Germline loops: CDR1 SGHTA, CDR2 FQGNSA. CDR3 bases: TGTGCCAGCAGCCTAAATCGGTTCTTC. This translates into CASSLNRFF.

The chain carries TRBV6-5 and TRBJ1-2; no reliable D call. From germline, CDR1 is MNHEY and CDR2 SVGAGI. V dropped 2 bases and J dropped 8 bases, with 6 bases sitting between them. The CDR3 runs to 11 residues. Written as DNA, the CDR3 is TGTGCCAGCAGTTACGGGGAGGGCTACACCTTC. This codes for CASSYGEGYTF.

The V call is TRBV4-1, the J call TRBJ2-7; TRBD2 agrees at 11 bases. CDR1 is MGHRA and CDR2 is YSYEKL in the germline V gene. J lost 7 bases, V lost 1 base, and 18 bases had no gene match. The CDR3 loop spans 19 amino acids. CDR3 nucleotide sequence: TGCGCCAGCAGCCAAGTCGCGAAGAGGCTAGCGGGAGGCCCGGGTGAGCAGTACTTC. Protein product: CASSQVAKRLAGGPGEQYF.

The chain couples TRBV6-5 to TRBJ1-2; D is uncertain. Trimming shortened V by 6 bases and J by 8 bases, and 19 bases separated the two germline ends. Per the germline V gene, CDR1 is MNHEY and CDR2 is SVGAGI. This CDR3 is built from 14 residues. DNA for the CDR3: TGTGCCAGCAGCCACACCTTCCCCCCGAGGGGCTACACCTTC. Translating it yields CASSHTFPPRGYTF.

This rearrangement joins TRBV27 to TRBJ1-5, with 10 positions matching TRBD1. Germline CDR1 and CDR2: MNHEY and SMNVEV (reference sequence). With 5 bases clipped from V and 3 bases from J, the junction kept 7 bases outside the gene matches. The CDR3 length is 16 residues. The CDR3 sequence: CASSEAGTGANQPQHF. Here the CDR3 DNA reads TGTGCCAGCAGTGAGGCCGGGACAGGGGCCAATCAGCCCCAGCATTTT.

The CDR3 sequence: CASSKQGRIIGAYEQYF. CDR3 DNA sequence: TGTGCCAGCAGCAAACAGGGTCGTATCATCGGGGCCTACGAGCAGTACTTC. The chain uses TRBV9 and TRBJ2-7, with D perhaps TRBD1 (6 bases). This CDR3 is built from 17 residues. CDR1 is SGDLS, CDR2 YYNGEE, per germline. Trimming took 4 bases from V and 2 from J, leaving 22 bases between them. Together with reference TRBV9 and TRBJ2-7, the CDR3 gives the full variable domain: DSGVTQTPKHLITATGQRVTLRCSPRSGDLSVYWYQQSLDQGLQFLIQYYNGEERAKGNILERFSAQQFPDLHSELNLSSLELGDSALYFCASSKQGRIIGAYEQYFGPGTRLTVT.

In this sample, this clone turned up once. CDR3 residues: CASSGGGEQYF. The CDR3 DNA reads TGTGCCAGCAGTGGCGGGGGCGAGCAGTACTTC. The chain is built from TRBV25-1 and TRBJ2-5; 7 bases are shared with TRBD2. The DNA end favors TRBJ2-7, so the J call may be wrong. Germline CDR1 reads MGHDK; CDR2 reads SYGVNS. The CDR3 has 11 amino acids.

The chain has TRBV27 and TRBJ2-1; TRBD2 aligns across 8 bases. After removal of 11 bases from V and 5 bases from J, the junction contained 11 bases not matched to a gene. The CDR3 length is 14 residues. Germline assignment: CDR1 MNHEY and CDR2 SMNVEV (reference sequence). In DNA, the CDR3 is TGTGCCCCCTCCGGGACTAGGTATGACAATGAGCAGTTCTTC. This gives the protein CAPSGTRYDNEQFF.

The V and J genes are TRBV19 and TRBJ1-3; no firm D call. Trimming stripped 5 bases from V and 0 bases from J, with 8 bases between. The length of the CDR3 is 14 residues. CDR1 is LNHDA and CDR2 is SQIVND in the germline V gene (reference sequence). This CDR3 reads CASSRVDSGNTIYF. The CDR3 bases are TGTGCCAGTAGTCGGGTGGACTCTGGAAACACCATATATTTT.

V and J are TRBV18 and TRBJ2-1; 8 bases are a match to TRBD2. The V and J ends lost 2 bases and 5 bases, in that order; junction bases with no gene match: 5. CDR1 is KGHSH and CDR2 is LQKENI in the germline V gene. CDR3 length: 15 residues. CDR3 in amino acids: CASSPILAENNEQFF. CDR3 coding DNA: TGTGCCAGCTCACCAATACTAGCGGAGAACAATGAGCAGTTCTTC. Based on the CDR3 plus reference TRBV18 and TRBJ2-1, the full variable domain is NAGVMQNPRHLVRRRGQEARLRCSPMKGHSHVYWYRQLPEEGLKFMVYLQKENIIDESGMPKERFSAEFPKEGPSILRIQQVVRGDSAAYFCASSPILAENNEQFFGPGTRLTVL.

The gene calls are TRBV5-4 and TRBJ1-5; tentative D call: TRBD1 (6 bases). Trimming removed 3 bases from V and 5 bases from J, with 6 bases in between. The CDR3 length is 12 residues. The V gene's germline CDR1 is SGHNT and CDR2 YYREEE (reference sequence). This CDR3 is CASSSGDQPQHF. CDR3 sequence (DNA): TGTGCCAGCAGCTCAGGGGATCAGCCCCAGCATTTT.

The DNA of the CDR3 is TGTGCCATCAAGGGACAGGGGAACACTGAAGCTTTCTTT. It specifies CAIKGQGNTEAFF. The rearrangement joins TRBV10-3 to TRBJ1-1; 9 bases align to TRBD1. V was pared by 7 bases and J by 1 base, with 1 base of the junction left unmatched. The CDR3 contains 13 residues. Germline V CDR1 and CDR2: ENHRY, SYGVKD.

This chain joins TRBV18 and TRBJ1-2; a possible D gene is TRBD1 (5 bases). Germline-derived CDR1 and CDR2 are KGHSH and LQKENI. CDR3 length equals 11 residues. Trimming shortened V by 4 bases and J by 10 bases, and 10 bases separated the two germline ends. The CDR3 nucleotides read TGTGCCAGCTCACGCAGGGAGGACTACACCTTC. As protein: CASSRREDYTF.

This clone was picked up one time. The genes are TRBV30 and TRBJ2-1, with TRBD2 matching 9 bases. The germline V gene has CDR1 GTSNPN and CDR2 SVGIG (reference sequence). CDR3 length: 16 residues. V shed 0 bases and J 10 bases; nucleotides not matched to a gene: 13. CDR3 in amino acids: CAWSVCGREGGKEQFF. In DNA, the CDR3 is TGTGCCTGGAGTGTATGCGGGCGGGAGGGAGGGAAAGAGCAGTTCTTC.

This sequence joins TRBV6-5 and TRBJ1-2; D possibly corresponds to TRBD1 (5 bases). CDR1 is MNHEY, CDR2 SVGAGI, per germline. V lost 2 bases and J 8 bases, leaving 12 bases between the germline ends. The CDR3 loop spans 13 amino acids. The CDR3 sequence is CASSYIDRPGYTF. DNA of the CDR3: TGTGCCAGCAGTTACATCGACAGACCCGGCTACACCTTC.

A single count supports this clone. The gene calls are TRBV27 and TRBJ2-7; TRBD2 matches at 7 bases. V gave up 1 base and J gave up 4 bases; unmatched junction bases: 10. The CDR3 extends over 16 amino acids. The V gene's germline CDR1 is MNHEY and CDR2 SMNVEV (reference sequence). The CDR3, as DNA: TGTGCCAGCAGTTTATATGCTAGCGGACACGCGTACGAGCAGTACTTC. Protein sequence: CASSLYASGHAYEQYF.